The sequence of this T cell receptor (beta chain) was determined in a study of response to subunit inactivated influenza vaccine. Whole-study findings and limits: A suggestion made by the authors is that each seasonal influenza vaccination recruits few new T cells.

Each CDR3 protein gets one entry after TCRdb re-called the RT-PCR reads with MiXCR. This sample carries around 520,000 distinct CDR3 sequences, about 11% of them seen once, and the ten largest clones take roughly a tenth. CDR3 length: 13 amino acids. The germline V gene encodes CDR1 DFQATT and CDR2 SNEGSKA (reference sequence). V was trimmed by 6 bases and J by 3 bases, leaving 12 bases between them. This clonotype has a count of ten or more. The antigen is unknown. The source of this sequence is a man aged 45 to 65 who received an inactivated influenza vaccine. The sample in question was PBMCs from blood, obtained on the day of vaccination. The chain carries TRBV20-1 and TRBJ1-5; D ambiguous. CDR3 protein: CSAGEGVNQPQHF. The CDR3 nucleotides are TGCAGTGCCGGGGAAGGAGTCAATCAGCCCCAGCATTTT.